This paragraph covers one T cell receptor beta chain sequence. Antigen specificity is unknown. This CDR3 contains 16 residues. Germline V gene data show CDR1 as KGHSH and CDR2 as LQKENI. The V and J ends lost 0 bases and 5 bases respectively, with 16 bases between them. The data were taken from a study of chemoradiotherapy in HPV16-positive cancers. The study, taken as a whole, reports: Only two HPV16-positive patients supplied the functional HPV-specificity definition.

The assay was immunoSEQ multiplex PCR, and TCRdb's table has in-frame clones only and misses some. Of about 53,000 clones listed, more than 75% are singletons. This TCR came from a human donor with HPV-associated anogenital cancer. Here the sequenced sample was blood, taken from a patient who underwent chemoradiotherapy. V is TRBV18 and J is TRBJ1-2; weak D call: TRBD1 (5 bases). The CDR3 loop reads CASSPPLRGFGYGYTF. For the CDR3, the DNA is TGTGCCAGCTCACCACCGTTACGGGGGTTCGGATATGGCTACACCTTC. The whole variable domain, filled in from reference TRBV18 and TRBJ1-2, reads NAGVMQNPRHLVRRRGQEARLRCSPMKGHSHVYWYRQLPEEGLKFMVYLQKENIIDESGMPKERFSAEFPKEGPSILRIQQVVRGDSAAYFCASSPPLRGFGYGYTFGSGTRLTVV.